The source of this T cell receptor (beta chain) is a study of CD8+ T cells in alopecia areata. CDR1 is MDHEN and CDR2 is SYDVKM in the germline V gene. The CDR3 is 17 amino acids. J was trimmed by 0 bases and V by 6 bases; bases with no gene match: 8. In each case, RNA was isolated and then reverse transcribed into cDNA as the sequencing template. Assay: immunoSEQ multiplex PCR; the TCRdb copy retains only in-frame clones and omits some. The sample shows a few hundred thousand clones, more than 30% of them seen only once. Specified treatment: oral pan-JAK inhibitor, 5-10 mg twice daily. The sequence was collected from a human donor with alopecia areata. The sample here was CD4+ T cells sorted from blood, taken at approximately week 30, from a patient treated with tofacitinib. V is TRBV28 and J is TRBJ2-6; the match to TRBD1 covers 7 bases. The CDR3 loop is CASRPQGIVSGANVLTF. As DNA, the CDR3 is TGTGCCAGCAGGCCACAGGGGATAGTCTCTGGGGCCAACGTCCTGACTTTC.